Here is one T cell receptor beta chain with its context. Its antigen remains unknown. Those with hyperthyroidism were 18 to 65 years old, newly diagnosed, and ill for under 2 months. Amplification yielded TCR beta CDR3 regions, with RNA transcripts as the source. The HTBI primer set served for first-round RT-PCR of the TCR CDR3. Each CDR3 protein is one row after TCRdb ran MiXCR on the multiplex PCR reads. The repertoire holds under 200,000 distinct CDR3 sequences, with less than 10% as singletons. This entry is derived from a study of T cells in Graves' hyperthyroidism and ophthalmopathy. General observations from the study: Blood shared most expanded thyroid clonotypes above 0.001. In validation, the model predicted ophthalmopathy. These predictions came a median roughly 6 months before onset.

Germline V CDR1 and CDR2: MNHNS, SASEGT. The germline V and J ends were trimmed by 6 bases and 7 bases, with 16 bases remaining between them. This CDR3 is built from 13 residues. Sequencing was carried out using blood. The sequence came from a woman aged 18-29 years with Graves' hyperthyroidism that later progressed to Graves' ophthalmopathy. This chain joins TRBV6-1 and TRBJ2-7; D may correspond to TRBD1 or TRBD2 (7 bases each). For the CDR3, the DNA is TGTGCCAGCAGAGCCGACAGGGAGGGTGAGCAGTACTTC. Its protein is CASRADREGEQYF.